One and the same sample provided the 28 T cell receptor beta chains below, sequenced in a study of T cell responses to AZD1222 COVID-19 vaccine. This table comes from immunoSEQ multiplex PCR, and its TCRdb copy is limited to in-frame clones, with some not included. The sample lists roughly 110,000 clones, about 90% occurring once. The sequenced sample was peripheral blood, obtained 28 days after the second AZD1222 dose. The source is an adult who received the AZD1222 COVID-19 vaccine.

This chain uses TRBV7-8 with TRBJ2-7; D is unclear. This CDR3 is 14 amino acids long. The V end was cut by 0 bases, the J end by 4 bases, with 10 bases between. The V gene's germline CDR1 is SGHVS and CDR2 FQNEAQ. Here the CDR3 DNA reads TGTGCCAGCAGCTTAGCGCGGCTAGGATACGAGCAGTACTTC. Translated: CASSLARLGYEQYF.

V usage is TRBV6-6 and J usage is TRBJ1-2; unclear D gene. The CDR3 runs to 16 residues. The V gene lost 4 bases and the J gene lost 2 bases, with 17 bases spanning the gap. CDR1 is MNHNY, CDR2 SVGAGI, per germline (reference sequence). The CDR3 nucleotides are TGTGCCAGCAGTTTCTATGCCCAGGAGAACAACTATGGCTACACCTTC. Translating gives CASSFYAQENNYGYTF.

The table lists this clone with a count of one. The chain combines TRBV10-3 with TRBJ2-2; D is ambiguous. CDR1 and CDR2 (germline): ENHRY, SYGVKD. Deletions cut 2 bases from V and 0 bases from J, with 10 bases between. This CDR3 spans 16 amino acids. The CDR3 spells CAISENLGPNTGELFF. CDR3 DNA: TGTGCCATCAGTGAGAATTTGGGCCCGAACACCGGGGAGCTGTTTTTT.

This CDR3 reads CASSTGTGRLNEQFF. The CDR3, as DNA: TGTGCCAGCAGTACCGGGACAGGGAGGCTTAATGAGCAGTTCTTC. The rearrangement joins TRBV6-4 to TRBJ2-1; 9 bases fit TRBD1. The CDR3 length is 15 residues. The V gene end was trimmed by 5 bases and the J gene end by 7 bases; junction bases not matched to a gene: 9. CDR1 and CDR2 (germline): MRHNA, SNTAGT.

V usage is TRBV19 and J usage is TRBJ2-1; 7 positions agree with TRBD2. Looked up from germline, CDR1 is LNHDA and CDR2 is SQIVND (reference sequence). After removal of 4 bases from V and 5 bases from J, the junction contained 11 bases not matched to a gene. This CDR3 has 16 residues. The CDR3, as DNA: TGTGCCAGTAGTACGTTGGGTGGGACTACACACAATGAGCAGTTCTTC. The encoded protein is CASSTLGGTTHNEQFF.

This chain links TRBV6-2 or TRBV6-3 with TRBJ1-5; D ambiguous. Germline values: CDR1 MNHEY, CDR2 SVGEGT. The CDR3 contains 14 residues. Trimming left V 5 bases short and J 4 bases short, with 12 bases between. CDR3 sequence reads: CASSQNLGNQPQHF. The CDR3 DNA reads TGTGCCAGCAGTCAAAACTTGGGGAATCAGCCCCAGCATTTT.

CDR3 DNA: TGTGCCAGCAGGAGACAGGGGGCGGTTTACGAGCAGTACTTC. This codes for CASRRQGAVYEQYF. The rearrangement joins TRBV28 to TRBJ2-7; 10 nucleotides line up with TRBD1. Germline-derived CDR1 and CDR2 are MDHEN and SYDVKM. The CDR3 is 14 amino acids. The J segment lost 4 bases and the V segment lost 6 bases, leaving 6 bases of the junction unmatched.

The chain employs TRBV25-1 and TRBJ1-2; weak D call: TRBD1 (5 bases). The CDR3 totals 15 residues. In germline, CDR1 is MGHDK, CDR2 SYGVNS. V was trimmed by 1 base and J by 5 bases, leaving 14 bases between them. The CDR3 DNA follows: TGTGCCAGCAGTGAATCCGGGACGCAGTTTTATGGCTACACCTTC. This translates into CASSESGTQFYGYTF.

The chain carries TRBV5-1 and TRBJ1-1, with D tentatively TRBD1 (6 bases). Germline V CDR1 and CDR2: SGHRS, YFSETQ. The CDR3 has 16 amino acids. Trimming shortened V by 2 bases and J by 1 base, and 15 bases separated the two germline ends. CDR3 in DNA: TGCGCCAGCAGCTTATATTCAGGGGCACCGAACACTGAAGCTTTCTTT. Its protein is CASSLYSGAPNTEAFF.

The V gene is TRBV5-1, the J gene TRBJ2-3; a possible D gene is TRBD2 (5 bases). The CDR3 is 14 amino acids. The V end was cut by 4 bases, the J end by 0 bases, with 9 bases between. CDR1 and CDR2 from the germline V gene are SGHRS and YFSETQ. In DNA form, the CDR3 reads TGCGCCAGCAGCAACGGAGGAAGCACAGATACGCAGTATTTT. It yields the protein CASSNGGSTDTQYF. The full variable domain, rest sourced from reference TRBV5-1 and TRBJ2-3, is KAGVTQTPRYLIKTRGQQVTLSCSPISGHRSVSWYQQTPGQGLQFLFEYFSETQRNKGNFPGRFSGRQFSNSRSEMNVSTLELGDSALYLCASSNGGSTDTQYFGPGTRLTVL.

The chain uses TRBV20-1 and TRBJ1-5; tentative D call: TRBD1 (5 bases). CDR3 length: 13 residues. The V and J ends lost 3 bases and 4 bases respectively, with 10 bases between them. The germline V gene has CDR1 DFQATT and CDR2 SNEGSKA (reference sequence). The CDR3: CSASAGGNQPQHF. The CDR3 nucleotides read TGCAGTGCTAGTGCGGGGGGAAATCAGCCCCAGCATTTT.

This chain uses TRBV4-2 with TRBJ1-1; TRBD1 matches at 11 bases. Germline lookup yields CDR1 LGHNA and CDR2 YNFKEQ. J was trimmed by 11 bases and V by 1 base; bases with no gene match: 3. The CDR3 has 13 amino acids. In nucleotides, the CDR3 is TGTGCCAGCAGCCAAGTCGGGACAGGGGGTGCTTTCTTT. Translating gives CASSQVGTGGAFF.

The chain couples TRBV15 to TRBJ1-4; the D gene is possibly TRBD1 (6 bases). Germline V gene sequence: CDR1 LNHNV, CDR2 YYDKDF (reference sequence). This CDR3 region has 16 residues. V shed 2 bases and J shed 11 bases, with 21 bases lying between them. This CDR3 is CATSRLPRGVMGKLFF. For the CDR3, the DNA is TGTGCCACCAGCAGACTTCCAAGGGGGGTCATGGGGAAACTGTTTTTT.

The chain links TRBV18 to TRBJ1-5; no firm D call. From germline, CDR1 is KGHSH and CDR2 LQKENI. V gave up 0 bases and J gave up 7 bases, with 4 bases separating them. The CDR3 sequence is 12 residues long. The CDR3 loop is CASSPPSQPQHF. In nucleotides, the CDR3 is TGTGCCAGCTCACCACCCTCCCAGCCCCAGCATTTT.

The chain recombines TRBV19 with TRBJ1-2; 8 nucleotides agree with TRBD1. Trimming took 4 bases from V and 5 from J; bases not matched to a gene: 6. This CDR3 spans 14 amino acids. Per the germline V gene, CDR1 is LNHDA and CDR2 is SQIVND (reference sequence). The CDR3 region is CASSTPDRVYGYTF. The CDR3 DNA is TGTGCCAGTAGTACCCCGGACAGGGTTTATGGCTACACCTTC.

The chain links TRBV5-5 to TRBJ2-3; 12 nucleotides align to TRBD2. From germline, CDR1 is SGHKS and CDR2 YYEKEE (reference sequence). The CDR3 extends over 15 amino acids. V gave up 4 bases and J gave up 5 bases; unmatched junction bases: 5. CDR3: CASSPPGLAGDTQYF. In DNA, the CDR3 is TGTGCCAGCAGCCCACCGGGACTAGCGGGAGATACGCAGTATTTT.

This clone occurred once. This chain connects TRBV5-5 to TRBJ2-7; 13 bases match TRBD2. The length of the CDR3 is 17 residues. V shed 5 bases and J 2 bases; nucleotides not matched to a gene: 10. The germline CDR1 and CDR2 sequences are SGHKS and YYEKEE (reference sequence). The CDR3 region has the DNA TGTGCCAGCAGGGCGGGACTAGCGGGACCTTACGCCTACGAGCAGTACTTC. Its translation is CASRAGLAGPYAYEQYF.

The J gene is TRBJ2-3, the V gene TRBV3-1 (or the pseudogene TRBV3-2); 12 bases match TRBD2. CDR1 is LGHDT and CDR2 is YNNKEL in the germline V gene (reference sequence). Trimming removed 0 bases from V and 4 bases from J; junction bases left unmatched: 8. This CDR3 contains 18 residues. CDR3 region: CASSQETASGRAPDTQYF. The CDR3 DNA follows: TGTGCCAGCAGCCAAGAGACGGCTAGCGGGAGGGCACCAGATACGCAGTATTTT.

The CDR3 DNA reads TGTGCCAGCAGCCAAGGCTCCCGGGAGCAGTACTTC. Translated: CASSQGSREQYF. The chain couples TRBV3-1 (or the pseudogene TRBV3-2) to TRBJ2-7; D not certain. CDR1 is LGHDT, CDR2 YNNKEL, per germline (reference sequence). The CDR3 is 12 amino acids. V was pared by 1 base and J by 7 bases, with 8 bases between.

J is TRBJ1-6 and V is TRBV25-1; no definite D call. The CDR3 contains 14 residues. CDR1 and CDR2 from the germline V gene are MGHDK and SYGVNS. Trimming removed 0 bases at V and 7 bases at J, with 7 bases between. CDR3 sequence (DNA): TGTGCCAGCAGTGAATACTTACAGAATTCACCCCTCCACTTT. Its protein is CASSEYLQNSPLHF.

The chain has TRBV5-1 and TRBJ2-2; possible D gene TRBD2, 5 bases. The CDR3 spans 17 residues. V dropped 4 bases and J dropped 0 bases, with 16 bases sitting between them. CDR1 is SGHRS, CDR2 YFSETQ, per germline. CDR3 region: CASSPQRVNSNTGELFF. The CDR3 bases are TGCGCCAGCAGCCCCCAGAGGGTAAACTCGAACACCGGGGAGCTGTTTTTT. Using reference TRBV5-1 and TRBJ2-2 for the parts outside the CDR3, the full variable domain is KAGVTQTPRYLIKTRGQQVTLSCSPISGHRSVSWYQQTPGQGLQFLFEYFSETQRNKGNFPGRFSGRQFSNSRSEMNVSTLELGDSALYLCASSPQRVNSNTGELFFGEGSRLTVL.

The chain is built from TRBV28 and TRBJ1-3; D call uncertain. In germline, CDR1 is MDHEN, CDR2 SYDVKM. The CDR3 has 14 residues. The germline V and J ends were trimmed by 6 bases and 2 bases, with 11 bases remaining between them. CDR3 residues: CASSLGSTGNTIYF. DNA of the CDR3: TGTGCCAGCAGCTTGGGGTCCACTGGAAACACCATATATTTT.

The DNA of the CDR3 is TGTGCCATCAGTGAGATTTTGTCGAATCAGCCCCAGCATTTT. This translates into CAISEILSNQPQHF. The rearrangement links TRBV10-3 to TRBJ1-5; D not resolved. V was cut by 2 bases and J by 4 bases, with 9 bases left in between. The germline gives CDR1 ENHRY, CDR2 SYGVKD. CDR3 length: 14 residues.

There are a few counts of this clone. The chain couples TRBV2 to TRBJ1-5, with D possibly TRBD1 on 6 matching bases. The length of the CDR3 is 14 residues. CDR1 and CDR2 from the germline V gene are SNHLY and FYNNEI. Trimming took off 7 bases at V and 0 bases at J, with 10 bases between the two ends. This chain's CDR3 is CASKDSHSNQPQHF. The CDR3, as DNA: TGTGCCAGCAAGGACAGTCATAGCAATCAGCCCCAGCATTTT.

The genes are TRBV30 and TRBJ1-1; no definite D call. There are 13 residues in the CDR3. Germline assignment: CDR1 GTSNPN and CDR2 SVGIG (reference sequence). The ends were cut back, 2 bases at V and 1 base at J, with 8 bases in the middle. The chain's CDR3 is CAWSHSPNTEAFF. In DNA, the CDR3 is TGTGCCTGGAGTCACTCCCCGAACACTGAAGCTTTCTTT.

J is TRBJ2-3 and V is TRBV6-5; D is undetermined. Germline CDR1 reads MNHEY; CDR2 reads SVGAGI. V was cut by 2 bases and J by 2 bases, with 5 bases left in between. This CDR3 has 13 residues. The chain's CDR3 is CASSYALTDTQYF. CDR3 sequence (DNA): TGTGCCAGCAGTTACGCCCTCACAGATACGCAGTATTTT.

This clone was counted a single time. This chain joins TRBV19 and TRBJ2-5; D possibly corresponds to TRBD1 (6 bases). This CDR3 region has 13 residues. Trimming stripped 5 bases from V and 6 bases from J, with 13 bases between. The germline CDR1 and CDR2 sequences are LNHDA and SQIVND (reference sequence). CDR3 sequence reads: CASSYQGWKTQYF. The CDR3 nucleotides are TGTGCCAGTAGTTACCAGGGGTGGAAGACCCAGTACTTC.

The V and J genes are TRBV10-3 and TRBJ1-6; D unclear. Germline assignment: CDR1 ENHRY and CDR2 SYGVKD. Trimming left V 2 bases short and J 9 bases short, with 11 bases between. This CDR3 is built from 14 residues. The CDR3 spells CAISEGGYFSPLHF. The CDR3 nucleotides are TGTGCCATCAGTGAGGGCGGTTACTTTTCACCCCTCCACTTT.